The rows below give T cell receptor beta chains drawn from one sample of a study of CD8 T cells in ankylosing spondylitis. One entry per CDR3 protein results from TCRdb running MiXCR on the 5' RACE reads. Of thousands of distinct CDR3 sequences listed, more than 8% are singletons. The specimen was blood, either unsorted or a sorted T cell fraction (not recorded which). The origin of the receptors is a male donor with ankylosing spondylitis or in good health (not recorded which). CDR3s include the opening cysteine and the closing phenylalanine or tryptophan. The D gene is left open where the match is weak. Expanded clones are given a class, and other clones once, few, many or no size at all.

many	17	TRBD2	TRBJ2-1	TRBV9	TGTGCCAGCAGCGTAGGGGCACTAGCGGGAGGGCCGGATGAGCAGTTCTTC	CASSVGALAGGPDEQFF
medium-sized	14	TRBD1	TRBJ1-5	TRBV9	TGTGCCAGCAGCCGGACAGGGATCGAGGAGCCCCAGCATTTT	CASSRTGIEEPQHF
.	15	.	TRBJ2-1	TRBV9	TGTGCCAGCAGCGTAGATACTAGCACCCCCAATGAGCAGTTCTTC	CASSVDTSTPNEQFF
many	13	.	TRBJ2-3	TRBV9	TGTGCCAGCAGCGTAGGTACTTCCGATACGCAGTATTTT	CASSVGTSDTQYF
many	14	.	TRBJ2-3	TRBV9	TGTGCCAGCAGCTCCTTCGGGGGCGAGGATACGCAGTATTTT	CASSSFGGEDTQYF
medium-sized	16	.	TRBJ2-3	TRBV9	TGTGCCAGCAGCCCCCAGGGGGGAGGTCACACAGATACGCAGTATTTT	CASSPQGGGHTDTQYF
many	16	.	TRBJ2-5	TRBV9	TGTGCCAGCAGCGTAGGTTTCACAGGGAGGGGGGAGACCCAGTACTTC	CASSVGFTGRGETQYF
.	16	TRBD2	TRBJ2-1	TRBV9	TGTGCCAGCAGCGTAGCGCTAGCGGGGGCCTACAATGAGCAGTTCTTC	CASSVALAGAYNEQFF
many	15	TRBD2	TRBJ2-2	TRBV9	TGTGCCAGCAGCGTAGGGGGGGGGTACACCGGGGAGCTGTTTTTT	CASSVGGGYTGELFF
.	16	TRBD2	TRBJ2-1	TRBV9	TGTGCCAGCTTCCCCGACTTGCTAGCGGGGGACAATGAGCAGTTCTTC	CASFPDLLAGDNEQFF
medium-sized	18	TRBD1	TRBJ2-2	TRBV9	TGTGCCAGCAGCGTAGCCCCTGGACAGGGACTCATGAGCGGGGAGCTGTTTTTT	CASSVAPGQGLMSGELFF
few	15	.	TRBJ2-1	TRBV9	TGTGCCAGCAGCGTAGGAACTAGTACCGACAATGAGCAGTTCTTC	CASSVGTSTDNEQFF
many	15	TRBD2	TRBJ2-2	TRBV9	TGTGCCAGCAGCCTAATGACTAGCGGGGGCGGGGAGCTGTTTTTT	CASSLMTSGGGELFF